This TCR beta chain is drawn from a study of blood T cell repertoires in COVID-19. The overall study: Sites across the United States, Italy and Spain contributed samples from acute and convalescent COVID-19. Sample material is recorded as cDNA or gDNA derived from T cells, B-cell-depleted T cells, or PBMCs.

All enrollees were roughly 18 to 89 years old and from 25 or so US areas. Allocation to cohorts depended on clinical history reported by the participants. The assay was immunoSEQ multiplex PCR, and TCRdb's table has in-frame clones only and misses some. This sample yields a few hundred thousand clones, of which around 87% are seen a single time; 10% belongs to the top ten. Germline lookup yields CDR1 LNHDA and CDR2 SQIVND (reference sequence). This CDR3 has 15 amino acids. J was trimmed by 7 bases and V by 6 bases; bases with no gene match: 11. Input material: PBMCs or T cells enriched from blood (not recorded which). This TCR was sampled from a woman in her 50s who had recovered from COVID-19. The rearrangement links TRBV19 to TRBJ2-1; 8 positions agree with TRBD2. The CDR3 sequence is CASRPGGAFRNEQFF. CDR3 DNA: TGTGCCAGTAGGCCCGGGGGGGCCTTCAGGAATGAGCAGTTCTTC.